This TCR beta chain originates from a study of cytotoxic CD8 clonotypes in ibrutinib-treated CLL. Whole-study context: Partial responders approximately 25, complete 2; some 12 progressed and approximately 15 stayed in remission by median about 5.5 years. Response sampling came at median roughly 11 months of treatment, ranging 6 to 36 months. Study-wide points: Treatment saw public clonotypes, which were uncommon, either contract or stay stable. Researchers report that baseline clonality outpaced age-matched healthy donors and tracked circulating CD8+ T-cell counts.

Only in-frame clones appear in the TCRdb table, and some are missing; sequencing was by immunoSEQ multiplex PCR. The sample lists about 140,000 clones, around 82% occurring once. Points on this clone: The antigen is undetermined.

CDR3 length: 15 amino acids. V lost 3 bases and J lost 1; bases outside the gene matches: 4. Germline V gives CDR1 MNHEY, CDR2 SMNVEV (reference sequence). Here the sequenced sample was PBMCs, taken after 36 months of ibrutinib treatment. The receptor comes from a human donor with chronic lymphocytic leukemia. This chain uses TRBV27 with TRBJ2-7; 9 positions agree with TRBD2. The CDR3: CASSFLAGVSYEQYF. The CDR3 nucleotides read TGTGCCAGCAGTTTTTTAGCGGGAGTGTCCTACGAGCAGTACTTC.